This T cell receptor beta chain emerged from a study of regulatory T cells in long-lasting Graves disease. This sample's time point: newly diagnosed GD, antithyroid drugs for less than 3 months. Scientists built the TCR library using RNA that was extracted from PBMCs. V lost 4 bases and J lost 8, with 16 bases in between. The CDR3 has 14 residues. Germline V gene sequence: CDR1 SGHRS, CDR2 YFSETQ. Both iRepertoire HTBI primers and Arm-PCR of CDR3 regions were used to build the TCR beta libraries. TCRdb reprocessed the multiplex PCR reads via MiXCR and lists one record per CDR3 protein. The sample shows about 320,000 distinct CDR3 sequences, 15% to 20% of them seen only once.

This chain connects TRBV5-1 to TRBJ2-1; the D gene is possibly TRBD2 (7 bases). This clonotype was obtained from a female donor with Graves disease. The source material was peripheral blood mononuclear cells (PBMCs), sampled at new diagnosis, from a patient treated with antithyroid drugs. CDR3 nucleotides: TGCGCCAGCAGCGGACCCGGGGGGCTCGATGAGCAGTTCTTC. This gives the protein CASSGPGGLDEQFF.